This T cell receptor beta chain came from a study of shared clonotypes between healthy human individuals. Study overall: Three CD4 naive, three CD4 memory, two CD8 naive and one CD8 memory plate were used per donor. Findings of the study overall: Sampling involved blood alone; tissue repertoires likely differ. The represented genetic and exposure-history diversity was limited by the small number of donors. Across a few donors, naive CD4 shared around 5.1%, naive CD8 about 3.2%, memory CD4 approximately 2.5%, memory CD8 0.4% to 0.5%.

Concerning this clone itself: The antigen remains unidentified.

With 1 base removed from V and 0 bases from J, the gap between germline ends came to 13 bases. Germline V gene lookup returns CDR1 SGHVS and CDR2 FQNEAQ. The CDR3 length is 16 residues. Some clones are missing from TCRdb's copy, which holds only in-frame ones; the method was immunoSEQ multiplex PCR. The sample yields over 850,000 clones, around 78% seen once. The source is a man between 18 and 35 years old in good health. Some clones in this sample may be carry-over from other donors' samples. V usage is TRBV7-8 and J usage is TRBJ2-7; D uncertain. The sequencing sample was made of memory CD4+ T cells from PBMCs. The subset denotes: CD45RA-negative fraction. The CDR3 DNA reads TGTGCCAGCAGCTTAGTAAGGCCGGCCAGCTCCTACGAGCAGTACTTC. Translation: CASSLVRPASSYEQYF.